The 24 T cell receptor beta chains listed next were all sequenced from one sample in a study of cytomegalovirus exposure and HLA in healthy donors. A multiplex PCR was run with 60 Vbeta primers and 13 Jbeta primers. Sequencing used immunoSEQ multiplex PCR; TCRdb keeps in-frame clones, though not all of them. The data contain over 150,000 clones, 80% of them singletons. Sequencing used PBMCs. The receptors were gathered from a boy between 5 and 17 years old in good health and CMV-seronegative.

The gene calls are TRBV5-4 and TRBJ1-4; TRBD1 aligns across 7 bases. Per the germline V gene, CDR1 is SGHNT and CDR2 is YYREEE (reference sequence). The CDR3 has 16 amino acids. V lost 1 base to trimming and J lost 3 bases; unmatched junction nucleotides: 6. This CDR3 reads CASSLFRGAANEKLFF. For the CDR3, the DNA is TGTGCCAGCAGCTTGTTCAGGGGGGCTGCTAATGAAAAACTGTTTTTT.

The rearrangement joins TRBV5-1 to TRBJ1-1; the match to TRBD1 covers 8 bases. CDR1 SGHRS and CDR2 YFSETQ come from the germline V gene. V lost 5 bases to trimming and J lost 4 bases; unmatched junction nucleotides: 13. The CDR3 is 16 residues long. The CDR3 bases are TGCGCCAGCAGTCGTGCCAGGGGGCGCGGGACCACTGAAGCTTTCTTT. This sequence encodes CASSRARGRGTTEAFF.

The sample holds a few counts of this clone. This chain uses TRBV2 with TRBJ2-7; 9 bases line up with TRBD1. With V trimmed by 6 bases and J by 5 bases, 5 bases remained unmatched. The germline CDR1 and CDR2 sequences are SNHLY and FYNNEI. CDR3 length: 13 residues. This CDR3 is CASSRDRVHEQYF. The CDR3 nucleotides are TGTGCCAGCAGCCGGGACAGGGTCCACGAGCAGTACTTC.

This rearrangement joins TRBV5-4 to TRBJ2-1, with D tentatively TRBD1 (6 bases). CDR1 SGHNT and CDR2 YYREEE come from the germline V gene (reference sequence). The CDR3 has 14 amino acids. The V and J ends lost 3 bases and 7 bases respectively, with 14 bases between them. The CDR3 sequence is CASSYTGQINEQFF. For the CDR3, the DNA is TGTGCCAGCAGCTATACCGGACAGATAAATGAGCAGTTCTTC.

The rearrangement joins TRBV7-2 to TRBJ1-2; D gene ambiguous. Trimming shortened V by 1 base and J by 4 bases, and 7 bases separated the two germline ends. The CDR3 runs 13 residues. Germline CDR1 SGHTA, CDR2 FQGNSA. The DNA for the CDR3 is TGTGCCAGCAGCTTAGGGGGAGGCTATGGCTACACCTTC. Amino acids: CASSLGGGYGYTF.

This rearrangement joins TRBV30 to TRBJ1-6; D gene uncertain. The CDR3 covers 15 residues. The ends were cut back, 4 bases at V and 8 bases at J, with 18 bases in the middle. CDR1 is GTSNPN, CDR2 SVGIG, per germline (reference sequence). The chain's CDR3 is CAWMKQVKSDSPLHF. The CDR3 nucleotides are TGTGCCTGGATGAAGCAGGTTAAGTCAGATTCACCCCTCCACTTT.

V and J are TRBV5-4 and TRBJ1-1, with 7 nucleotides matching TRBD1. Germline V gene sequence: CDR1 SGHNT, CDR2 YYREEE (reference sequence). Trimming at V came to 3 bases and at J to 11 bases, leaving 19 bases not matched to a gene. The CDR3 runs 16 residues. The CDR3 DNA follows: TGTGCCAGCAGCTCGGACGGGGGACAGACTCAGACTCTCGCTTTCTTT. This sequence encodes CASSSDGGQTQTLAFF.

In its sample, this clone was seen once. At one boundary the junction diverges from the germline segment, which might be a read error. This chain connects TRBV7-7 to TRBJ2-3, with 14 bases that match TRBD2. Germline V CDR1 and CDR2: SSHAT, FNYEAQ (reference sequence). The CDR3 length is 22 residues. The CDR3 DNA reads as TGTGCTAGCAGCCCAACCCCGTACCCTCTTTCGGGACTAGCGGGAGCTGCAGATACGCAGTATTTT. Translation: CASSPTPYPLSGLAGAADTQYF.

The chain carries TRBV5-1 and TRBJ1-2; no clear D gene. This CDR3 comprises 13 residues. Germline V gene lookup returns CDR1 SGHRS and CDR2 YFSETQ. Between the trimmed V and J ends, which lost 3 bases and 1 base, there was a span of 7 bases. CDR3 protein: CASSWAFNYGYTF. CDR3 nucleotide sequence: TGCGCCAGCAGCTGGGCATTTAACTATGGCTACACCTTC.

The chain is built from TRBV7-9 and TRBJ1-1; D is possibly TRBD1 (6 bases). From germline, CDR1 is SEHNR and CDR2 FQNEAQ (reference sequence). V lost 1 base and J lost 7, with 19 bases in between. CDR3 length: 16 residues. The CDR3 here is CASSLDGWSGEFEAFF. CDR3 nucleotides: TGTGCCAGCAGCTTAGACGGTTGGTCAGGGGAGTTTGAAGCTTTCTTT. The whole variable domain, remainder taken from reference TRBV7-9 and TRBJ1-1, is DTGVSQNPRHKITKRGQNVTFRCDPISEHNRLYWYRQTLGQGPEFLTYFQNEAQLEKSRLLSDRFSAERPKGSFSTLEIQRTEQGDSAMYLCASSLDGWSGEFEAFFGQGTRLTVV.

This sequence joins TRBV5-6 and TRBJ2-5, with 9 bases matching TRBD1. Looked up from germline, CDR1 is SGHDT and CDR2 is YYEEEE. V shed 5 bases, J shed 1 base, and the junction held 12 bases outside the gene matches. CDR3 length: 17 amino acids. Here the CDR3 DNA reads TGTGCCAGCAGGGCGGGACAGGGAGTGGGTGTCCAAGAGACCCAGTACTTC. Protein: CASRAGQGVGVQETQYF.

The chain has TRBV5-6 and TRBJ1-6; weak D call: TRBD1 (5 bases). V gave up 0 bases and J gave up 0 bases, with 10 bases separating them. Germline V gene data show CDR1 as SGHDT and CDR2 as YYEEEE. The CDR3 sequence is 17 residues long. The CDR3 DNA follows: TGTGCCAGCAGCTTGGGGGGCAGGAGCTCCTATAATTCACCCCTCCACTTT. Translation gives CASSLGGRSSYNSPLHF.

The V call is TRBV7-2, the J call TRBJ2-3; 9 bases map to TRBD2. This CDR3 region has 15 residues. The V and J ends lost 5 bases and 5 bases, in that order; junction bases with no gene match: 8. CDR1 and CDR2 (germline): SGHTA, FQGNSA. CDR3 coding DNA: TGTGCCAGCAGCCCCCCCGGGCGGGAGGGAGATACGCAGTATTTT. Encoded protein: CASSPPGREGDTQYF.

V and J are TRBV4-1 and TRBJ2-7; TRBD1 matches at 10 bases. The CDR3 sequence is 16 residues long. Trimming took 4 bases from V and 2 from J; bases not matched to a gene: 8. Germline V gene lookup returns CDR1 MGHRA and CDR2 YSYEKL. The CDR3 region has the DNA TGCGCCAGCAGCCTCGCACCGGGACAGGGGACCTACGAGCAGTACTTC. Encoded protein: CASSLAPGQGTYEQYF.

The rearrangement joins TRBV19 to TRBJ1-5, with 9 bases matching TRBD1. Per the germline V gene, CDR1 is LNHDA and CDR2 is SQIVND (reference sequence). The V segment lost 5 bases and the J segment 5 bases; nucleotides outside the gene matches: 4. The CDR3 runs 14 residues. CDR3 protein: CASSSRTGDQPQHF. CDR3 DNA: TGTGCCAGTAGTTCCCGGACAGGGGATCAGCCCCAGCATTTT.

This clone was observed a single time. This chain connects TRBV19 to TRBJ2-7, with D perhaps TRBD1 (6 bases). CDR3 size: 16 residues. V was shortened by 7 bases and J by 2 bases, with 21 bases between the two germline ends. CDR1 is LNHDA, CDR2 SQIVND, per germline (reference sequence). The CDR3 is CASTNEATGPPYEQYF. The CDR3, as DNA: TGTGCCAGTACCAATGAAGCGACAGGCCCTCCCTACGAGCAGTACTTC.

In DNA form, the CDR3 reads TGTGCCAGCAGCGAAACACCAGGGGGCCGGACTGAAGCTTTCTTT. Its translation: CASSETPGGRTEAFF. The chain couples TRBV5-6 to TRBJ1-1, with TRBD1 matching 8 bases. Germline lookup yields CDR1 SGHDT and CDR2 YYEEEE. After removal of 4 bases from V and 5 bases from J, the junction contained 10 bases not matched to a gene. The CDR3 has 15 amino acids.

This chain links TRBV11-3 with TRBJ2-1, with D perhaps TRBD2 (5 bases). Germline V CDR1 and CDR2: SGHNT, YENEEA. V lost 0 bases and J lost 5, with 14 bases in between. This CDR3 contains 16 residues. The CDR3 DNA sequence: TGTGCCAGCAGCTTAGATCTGAGGGCCGACAACAATGAGCAGTTCTTC. Protein sequence: CASSLDLRADNNEQFF. The variable domain in full, with the rest retrieved from reference TRBV11-3 and TRBJ2-1, is EAGVVQSPRYKIIEKKQPVAFWCNPISGHNTLYWYLQNLGQGPELLIRYENEEAVDDSQLPKDRFSAERLKGVDSTLKIQPAELGDSAVYLCASSLDLRADNNEQFFGPGTRLTVL.

This clone has more than one count but fewer than ten. V gene TRBV19 combines with J gene TRBJ2-7; a possible D gene is TRBD1 (6 bases). The CDR3 has 14 amino acids. The V gene lost 5 bases and the J gene lost 6 bases, with 17 bases spanning the gap. The germline CDR1 and CDR2 sequences are LNHDA and SQIVND (reference sequence). The CDR3 sequence is CASSPTGQFAEQYF. The CDR3 DNA reads as TGTGCCAGTAGTCCAACAGGACAGTTCGCCGAGCAGTACTTC.

The chain has TRBV30 and TRBJ2-4; D may be TRBD2 (7 bases). CDR3 length: 16 amino acids. Trimming left V 5 bases short and J 0 bases short, with 17 bases between. From germline, CDR1 is GTSNPN and CDR2 SVGIG (reference sequence). The CDR3 DNA sequence: TGTGCCTGGGATGGGGGGCGGGAGCTAGCCAAAAACATTCAGTACTTC. It encodes CAWDGGRELAKNIQYF.

The chain employs TRBV7-6 and TRBJ2-1; possibly TRBD2 for D (5 bases). Trimming removed 0 bases from V and 8 bases from J, with 17 bases in between. Germline CDR1 SGHVS, CDR2 FNYEAQ. This CDR3 has 16 residues. CDR3 sequence: CASSLAKRPPFDEQFF. CDR3 bases: TGTGCCAGCAGCTTAGCTAAGCGGCCCCCCTTCGATGAGCAGTTCTTC.

V is TRBV30 and J is TRBJ1-2, with D perhaps matching TRBD1 (6 bases). The CDR3 consists of 13 residues. V lost 3 bases, J lost 0 bases, and 8 bases lay in between. Per germline, CDR1 GTSNPN and CDR2 SVGIG (reference sequence). The CDR3 sequence: CAWRRGSNYGYTF. The CDR3 DNA reads TGTGCCTGGAGGAGGGGGTCTAACTATGGCTACACCTTC.

V is TRBV6-5 and J is TRBJ1-2; D is uncertain. The V end lost 5 bases, the J end lost 4 bases, and 14 bases lay between the germline ends. Germline V lookup: CDR1 MNHEY, CDR2 SVGAGI. The CDR3 has 14 residues. CDR3 bases: TGTGCCAGCAGTCAAGACGACATCCTCTATGGCTACACCTTC. It translates to CASSQDDILYGYTF.

This chain connects TRBV9 to TRBJ2-2; 11 nucleotides line up with TRBD1. V shed 3 bases, J shed 1 base, and the junction held 5 bases outside the gene matches. This CDR3 is 17 amino acids long. The germline gives CDR1 SGDLS, CDR2 YYNGEE. The CDR3 reads CASSGGTGGENTGELFF. For the CDR3, the DNA is TGTGCCAGCAGCGGGGGGACAGGGGGAGAGAACACCGGGGAGCTGTTTTTT.